This T cell receptor beta chain was documented in a study of OX40 agonist ivuxolimab in advanced cancers. Overall study context: The study enrolled dose-escalation patients with hepatocellular carcinoma, melanoma, renal cell or head and neck cancer. Under the entry rules, prior anti-PD-1, anti-PD-L1 or anti-CTLA-4 therapy was allowed, and approximately 36% had some. General observations from the study: Undetermined was the antigen specificity of the expanded peripheral T cells.

The data were produced by immunoSEQ multiplex PCR, yet TCRdb's version contains in-frame clones alone and is incomplete. The profile shows approximately 50,000 clones, around nine tenths of them singletons. The CDR3 runs 13 residues. In germline, CDR1 is MNHEY, CDR2 SVGAGI. The V gene lost 7 bases and the J gene lost 5 bases, with 14 bases spanning the gap. Turning to this clone: The antigen remains unidentified.

The sequencing used CD4+ or CD8+ T cells sorted from blood, collected in a trial of the OX40 agonist ivuxolimab. The chain is built from TRBV6-5 and TRBJ1-1; D is perhaps TRBD1 (5 bases). The sequence was collected from an adult with an advanced solid tumor such as melanoma, head and neck, liver or kidney cancer. The CDR3 DNA is TGTGCCAGCACCCACGAGGAGGGGACTGAAGCTTTCTTT. Amino acids: CASTHEEGTEAFF.